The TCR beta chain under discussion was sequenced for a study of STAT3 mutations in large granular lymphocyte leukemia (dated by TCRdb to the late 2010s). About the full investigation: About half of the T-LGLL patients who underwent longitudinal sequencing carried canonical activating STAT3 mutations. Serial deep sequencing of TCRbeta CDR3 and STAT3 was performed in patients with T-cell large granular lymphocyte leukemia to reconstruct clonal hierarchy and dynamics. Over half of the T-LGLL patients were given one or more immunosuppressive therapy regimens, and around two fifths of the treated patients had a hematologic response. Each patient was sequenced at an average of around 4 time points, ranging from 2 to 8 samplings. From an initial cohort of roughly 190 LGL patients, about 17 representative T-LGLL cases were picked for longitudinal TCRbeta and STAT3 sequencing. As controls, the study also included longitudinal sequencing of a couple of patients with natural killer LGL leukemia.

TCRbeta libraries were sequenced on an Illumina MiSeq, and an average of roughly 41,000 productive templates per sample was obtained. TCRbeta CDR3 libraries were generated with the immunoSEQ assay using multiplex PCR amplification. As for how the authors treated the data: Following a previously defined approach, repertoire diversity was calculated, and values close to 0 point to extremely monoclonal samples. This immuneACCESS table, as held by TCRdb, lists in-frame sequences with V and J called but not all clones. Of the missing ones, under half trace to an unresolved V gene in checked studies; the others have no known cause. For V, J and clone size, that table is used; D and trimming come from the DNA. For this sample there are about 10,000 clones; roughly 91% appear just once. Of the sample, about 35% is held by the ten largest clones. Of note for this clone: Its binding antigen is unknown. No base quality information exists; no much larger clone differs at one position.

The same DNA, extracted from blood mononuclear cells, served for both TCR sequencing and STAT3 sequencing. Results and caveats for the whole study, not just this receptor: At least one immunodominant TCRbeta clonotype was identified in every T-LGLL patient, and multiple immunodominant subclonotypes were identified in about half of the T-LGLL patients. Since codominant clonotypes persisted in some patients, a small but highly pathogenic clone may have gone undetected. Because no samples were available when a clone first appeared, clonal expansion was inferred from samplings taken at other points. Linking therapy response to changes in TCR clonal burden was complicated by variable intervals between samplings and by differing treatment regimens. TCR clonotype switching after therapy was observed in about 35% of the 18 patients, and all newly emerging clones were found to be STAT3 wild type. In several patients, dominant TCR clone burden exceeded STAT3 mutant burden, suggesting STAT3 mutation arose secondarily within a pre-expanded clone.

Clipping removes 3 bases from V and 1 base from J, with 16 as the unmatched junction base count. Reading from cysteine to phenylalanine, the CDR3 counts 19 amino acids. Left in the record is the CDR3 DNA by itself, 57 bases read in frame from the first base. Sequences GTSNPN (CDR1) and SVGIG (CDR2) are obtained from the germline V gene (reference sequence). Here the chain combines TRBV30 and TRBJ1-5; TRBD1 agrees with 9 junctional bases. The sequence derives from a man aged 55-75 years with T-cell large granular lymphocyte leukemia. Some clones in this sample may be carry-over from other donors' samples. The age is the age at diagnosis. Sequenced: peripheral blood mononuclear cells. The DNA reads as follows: TGTGCCTGGAGACCCGGGACAGGGACGTTTGGTGTAAGCAATCAGCCCCAGCATTTT. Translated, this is CAWRPGTGTFGVSNQPQHF.